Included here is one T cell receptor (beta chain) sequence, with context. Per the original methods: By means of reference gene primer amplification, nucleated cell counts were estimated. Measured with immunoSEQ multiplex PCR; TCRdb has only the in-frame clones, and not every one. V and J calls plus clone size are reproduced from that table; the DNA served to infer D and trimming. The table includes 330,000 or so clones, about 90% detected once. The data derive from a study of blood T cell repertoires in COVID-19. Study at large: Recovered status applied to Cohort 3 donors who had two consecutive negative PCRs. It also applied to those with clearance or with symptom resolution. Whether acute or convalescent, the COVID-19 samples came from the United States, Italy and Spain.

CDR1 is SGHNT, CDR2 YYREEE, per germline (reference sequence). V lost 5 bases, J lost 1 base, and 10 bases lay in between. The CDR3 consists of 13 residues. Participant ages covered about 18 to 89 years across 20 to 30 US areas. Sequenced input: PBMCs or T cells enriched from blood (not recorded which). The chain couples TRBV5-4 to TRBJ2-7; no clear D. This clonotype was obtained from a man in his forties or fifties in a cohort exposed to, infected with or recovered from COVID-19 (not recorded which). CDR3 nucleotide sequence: TGTGCCAGCAGTGTCGTGAGTTCCTACGAGCAGTACTTC. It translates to CASSVVSSYEQYF.